Reported below is one TCR beta chain. Its antigen is unidentified. The data were obtained in a study of T cell responses to AZD1222 COVID-19 vaccine. As for the study in general: Pooling of second doses given at about 4 or about 12 weeks was done. Overall study results and limits: Spike-specific TCRs gained breadth and depth after people received two AZD1222 doses. Regions 160-218 and 743-854 held dominance among vaccine-associated CD4 TCRs, which spanned spike. Among those given AZD1222, only 5 to 7 were seropositive at baseline.

Some clones are missing from TCRdb's copy, which holds only in-frame ones; the method was immunoSEQ multiplex PCR. The data contain approximately 130,000 clones, more than 85% of them singletons. Trimming cost V 4 bases and J 1 base, with 11 bases left between them. Germline V gene data show CDR1 as SGHTA and CDR2 as FQGNSA. The CDR3 sequence is 14 residues long. This rearrangement joins TRBV7-2 to TRBJ2-7; the D is unclear. The sequencing here drew on peripheral blood, taken on day 0 of AZD1222 vaccination. This receptor was identified in an adult in good health. CDR3 amino acids: CASSSLGLSYEQYF. Written as DNA, the CDR3 is TGTGCCAGCAGCTCCTTGGGCCTATCCTACGAGCAGTACTTC.